What follows are 16 T cell receptor beta chains derived from one specimen sequenced in a study of cytomegalovirus exposure and HLA in healthy donors (dated by TCRdb to about 2017). To prepare the library, the immunoSEQ multiplex PCR assay was applied. A mixture of 60 forward primers for TCR Vbeta segments and 13 reverse primers for TCR Jbeta segments was used in the multiplex PCR. Here the immuneACCESS table is served through TCRdb, limited to in-frame sequences with V and J called. Missing clones are a known gap in these copies; in checked studies unresolved V genes cover under half, and the rest lacks a known reason. This sample lists hundreds of thousands of clones; roughly two thirds were detected once. The ten largest clonotypes hold under 3% of the sample. The sequenced sample was PBMCs. Receptors were obtained from a female donor in good health and CMV-seronegative.

Written as DNA, the CDR3 is TGTGCCAGTCGGGCAGCGGGATCCCCGAACAATGAGCAGTTCTTC. Translated, it gives CASRAAGSPNNEQFF. This rearrangement joins TRBV6-1 to TRBJ2-1; 7 bases match TRBD2. The V gene's germline CDR1 is MNHNS and CDR2 SASEGT. With 9 bases clipped from V and 5 bases from J, the junction kept 13 bases outside the gene matches. This CDR3 region has 15 residues.

The rearrangement links TRBV7-8 to TRBJ2-1, with 9 bases that match TRBD2. This CDR3 region has 17 residues. The germline V gene has CDR1 SGHVS and CDR2 FQNEAQ. Unmatched junction bases numbered 10, after V lost 1 base and J lost 6 bases. The CDR3 loop is CASSLVASGIVGNEQFF. For the CDR3, the DNA is TGTGCCAGCAGCTTAGTGGCTAGCGGGATTGTTGGCAATGAGCAGTTCTTC. Filled out from reference TRBV7-8 and TRBJ2-1, the complete variable domain reads GAGVSQSPRYKVAKRGQDVALRCDPISGHVSLFWYQQALGQGPEFLTYFQNEAQLDKSGLPSDRFFAERPEGSVSTLKIQRTQQEDSAVYLCASSLVASGIVGNEQFFGPGTRLTVL.

This clone appeared a few times. The V and J genes are TRBV7-9 and TRBJ2-1, with 7 nucleotides matching TRBD2. The CDR3 is 14 residues long. The germline V gene has CDR1 SEHNR and CDR2 FQNEAQ (reference sequence). Losses at the gene ends were 1 base for V and 6 bases for J; bases not matched to a gene: 3. The CDR3 region is CASSLGTSGNEQFF. For the CDR3, the DNA is TGTGCCAGCAGCTTAGGGACTAGTGGCAATGAGCAGTTCTTC.

The chain joins TRBV27 to TRBJ1-4; D possibly corresponds to TRBD1 (6 bases). The CDR3 has 15 amino acids. V dropped 3 bases and J dropped 8 bases, with 16 bases sitting between them. CDR1 is MNHEY and CDR2 is SMNVEV in the germline V gene (reference sequence). CDR3 coding DNA: TGTGCCAGCAGTTTTAGGGGGGCGGGAGAGGAAAAACTGTTTTTT. This gives the protein CASSFRGAGEEKLFF.

The chain combines TRBV28 with TRBJ1-4, with 7 bases that match TRBD1. The germline gives CDR1 MDHEN, CDR2 SYDVKM. V shed 7 bases and J 5 bases; nucleotides not matched to a gene: 7. The CDR3 contains 14 residues. In DNA form, the CDR3 reads TGTGCCAGCATTCCGGGACAGCAAAATGAAAAACTGTTTTTT. Translation: CASIPGQQNEKLFF.

The chain has TRBV11-3 and TRBJ2-3; D might be TRBD1 (6 bases). V was pared by 3 bases and J by 4 bases, with 14 bases between. The CDR3 spans 15 residues. Germline V gene sequence: CDR1 SGHNT, CDR2 YENEEA. CDR3 bases: TGTGCCAGCAGCTTGAGGGGGATTCTGGCAGATACGCAGTATTTT. Residues: CASSLRGILADTQYF.

This rearrangement joins TRBV6-1 to TRBJ2-3, with D perhaps matching TRBD1 (5 bases). The V end was cut by 7 bases, the J end by 4 bases, with 12 bases between. CDR1 MNHNS and CDR2 SASEGT come from the germline V gene. The CDR3 is made up of 13 amino acids. The CDR3 DNA reads TGTGCCAGCACCAGGTGGGGCCCAGATACGCAGTATTTT. Protein product: CASTRWGPDTQYF.

The chain uses TRBV11-3 and TRBJ1-1; 10 positions agree with TRBD1. The CDR3 totals 18 residues. J lost 0 bases, V lost 5 bases, and 12 bases had no gene match. Germline V gives CDR1 SGHNT, CDR2 YENEEA. Here the CDR3 reads CASSNSRDRGLMNTEAFF. The CDR3 nucleotides are TGTGCCAGCAGCAACAGCCGGGACAGGGGATTGATGAACACTGAAGCTTTCTTT.

This clone was seen a few times. The chain links TRBV27 to TRBJ2-7; 9 positions match TRBD1. CDR1 is MNHEY, CDR2 SMNVEV, per germline (reference sequence). The CDR3 runs to 14 residues. Trimming cost V 6 bases and J 7 bases; bases outside gene matches: 10. The CDR3 here is CASSAGLTGGEQYF. In nucleotides, the CDR3 is TGTGCCAGCAGCGCCGGCTTGACAGGGGGTGAGCAGTACTTC.

V gene TRBV4-1 combines with J gene TRBJ1-3; TRBD1 might be the D (5 bases). Germline assignment: CDR1 MGHRA and CDR2 YSYEKL. Trimming left V 0 bases short and J 7 bases short, with 16 bases between. There are 16 residues in the CDR3. CDR3 protein: CASSQERSGGLNTIYF. The CDR3 DNA is TGCGCCAGCAGCCAAGAACGCTCGGGGGGTCTTAACACCATATATTTT.

This chain uses TRBV4-1 with TRBJ2-7, with TRBD2 identical over 8 bases. The V and J ends lost 4 bases and 4 bases, in that order; junction bases with no gene match: 9. Germline V gene data show CDR1 as MGHRA and CDR2 as YSYEKL. The CDR3 extends over 15 amino acids. CDR3 DNA: TGCGCCAGCAGCCCTCCGGGACTAGGGGTTTACGAGCAGTACTTC. This codes for CASSPPGLGVYEQYF.

The sample holds a few counts of this clone. V usage is TRBV10-3 and J usage is TRBJ1-2; TRBD1 agrees at 9 bases. This CDR3 has 15 residues. The germline V gene encodes CDR1 ENHRY and CDR2 SYGVKD. The junction had 6 bases not matched to a gene; V was cut back by 4 bases and J by 3 bases. DNA of the CDR3: TGTGCCATCAGTGGTGGACAGGGGCCTTACTATGGCTACACCTTC. This sequence encodes CAISGGQGPYYGYTF.

The chain links TRBV14 to TRBJ2-7; 8 nucleotides align to TRBD1. The junction had 0 bases not matched to a gene; V was cut back by 1 base and J by 1 base. Germline lookup yields CDR1 SGHDN and CDR2 FVKESK. The CDR3 loop spans 14 amino acids. CDR3 sequence reads: CASSQGTGSYEQYF. The CDR3 DNA sequence: TGTGCCAGCAGCCAAGGGACAGGGTCCTACGAGCAGTACTTC.

The chain joins TRBV5-6 to TRBJ2-5; 13 nucleotides agree with TRBD2. The J call is doubtful: the DNA matches TRBJ2-7 better. The CDR3 is 14 amino acids. The germline V gene has CDR1 SGHDT and CDR2 YYEEEE. The CDR3 DNA reads TGTGCCAGCAGCTTGGGACTAGCGGGAGGCGAGCAGTACTTC. Residues: CASSLGLAGGEQYF.

J is TRBJ2-7 and V is TRBV6-5; the D gene is possibly TRBD2 (5 bases). The CDR3 extends over 13 amino acids. Germline V gene sequence: CDR1 MNHEY, CDR2 SVGAGI. Trimming removed 7 bases from V and 0 bases from J, with 10 bases in between. CDR3 in amino acids: CASKKRSSYEQYF. CDR3 nucleotides: TGTGCCAGCAAAAAGCGGAGCTCCTACGAGCAGTACTTC.

CDR3 nucleotide sequence: TGTGCCAGCAGTTTCCAGGGCAATGAGCAGTTCTTC. Translation: CASSFQGNEQFF. The chain combines TRBV27 with TRBJ2-1, with D maybe TRBD1 (5 bases). Trimming left V 3 bases short and J 6 bases short, with 6 bases between. Looked up from germline, CDR1 is MNHEY and CDR2 is SMNVEV (reference sequence). The length of the CDR3 is 12 residues.